These 13 T cell receptor beta chains were sequenced from one sample in a study of T cell responses to AZD1222 COVID-19 vaccine. Method: immunoSEQ multiplex PCR; TCRdb's copy keeps in-frame clones and lacks some. The sample lists over 110,000 clones, about 90% occurring once. Sample: peripheral blood, taken 28 days after the second AZD1222 dose. The receptors stem from an adult who received the AZD1222 COVID-19 vaccine.

The chain joins TRBV6-5 to TRBJ1-2; D may be TRBD1 (5 bases). V was cut by 3 bases and J by 6 bases, with 14 bases left in between. Germline V gives CDR1 MNHEY, CDR2 SVGAGI. The CDR3 has 14 amino acids. The CDR3, as DNA: TGTGCCAGCAGTTATGGGACCGGGGTTGATGGCTACACCTTC. As protein: CASSYGTGVDGYTF.

V and J are TRBV24-1 and TRBJ2-5; D is ambiguous. This CDR3 is 14 amino acids long. Per the germline V gene, CDR1 is KGHDR and CDR2 is SFDVKD. Trimming stripped 4 bases from V and 4 bases from J, with 12 bases between. The CDR3 nucleotides read TGTGCCACCAGTGAACAACCCCCGCTAGAGACCCAGTACTTC. Encoded protein: CATSEQPPLETQYF.

Here the CDR3 DNA reads TGCAGTGCTAGTGAAGGAATGGACTATGGCTACACCTTC. It yields the protein CSASEGMDYGYTF. This chain links TRBV20-1 with TRBJ1-2; D is ambiguous. Germline CDR1 DFQATT, CDR2 SNEGSKA (reference sequence). CDR3 length equals 13 residues. V was pared by 3 bases and J by 3 bases, with 11 bases between.

The chain uses TRBV3-1 (or the pseudogene TRBV3-2) and TRBJ2-7, with D perhaps matching TRBD1 or TRBD2 (5 bases each). The CDR3 has 16 residues. Deletions cut 5 bases from V and 0 bases from J, with 17 bases between. From germline, CDR1 is LGHDT and CDR2 YNNKEL (reference sequence). The CDR3 reads CASSSTDEGLSYEQYF. The CDR3 nucleotides read TGTGCCAGCAGCTCGACCGACGAGGGGCTCTCCTACGAGCAGTACTTC.

The J gene is TRBJ2-2, the V gene TRBV27, with a tentative D call TRBD1 (5 bases). V shed 2 bases and J shed 8 bases, with 9 bases lying between them. Germline lookup yields CDR1 MNHEY and CDR2 SMNVEV (reference sequence). This CDR3 has 13 amino acids. CDR3 sequence (DNA): TGTGCCAGCAGTTTACAGGGAATAGGGGAGCTGTTTTTT. Its protein is CASSLQGIGELFF.

The V gene is TRBV30, the J gene TRBJ1-5, with D maybe TRBD1 (6 bases). The CDR3 totals 15 residues. Trimming cost V 2 bases and J 6 bases, with 17 bases left between them. CDR1 is GTSNPN, CDR2 SVGIG, per germline (reference sequence). The CDR3 region is CAWSHVGDIGQPQHF. DNA for the CDR3: TGTGCCTGGAGTCATGTGGGGGACATTGGTCAGCCCCAGCATTTT.

This clone was seen a few times. The chain recombines TRBV14 with TRBJ2-5; D may be TRBD1 or TRBD2 (5 bases each). Germline CDR1 reads SGHDN; CDR2 reads FVKESK. This CDR3 is 14 amino acids long. Trimming shortened V by 3 bases and J by 9 bases, and 17 bases separated the two germline ends. In nucleotides, the CDR3 is TGTGCCAGCAGCCAGAGGCCGGGGCTCACGTCCCAGTACTTC. It codes for CASSQRPGLTSQYF. The variable domain in full, completed from reference TRBV14 and TRBJ2-5, reads EAGVTQFPSHSVIEKGQTVTLRCDPISGHDNLYWYRRVMGKEIKFLLHFVKESKQDESGMPNNRFLAERTGGTYSTLKVQPAELEDSGVYFCASSQRPGLTSQYFGPGTRLLVL.

The chain uses TRBV5-1 and TRBJ1-2, with D possibly TRBD1 on 5 matching bases. Germline V gene data show CDR1 as SGHRS and CDR2 as YFSETQ. Trimming removed 0 bases at V and 8 bases at J, with 11 bases between. The CDR3 runs 13 residues. CDR3 nucleotide sequence: TGCGCCAGCAGCTTGGCCGTCAGGGACGGCTACACCTTC. Translation gives CASSLAVRDGYTF.

The gene calls are TRBV4-1 and TRBJ1-1, with a possible D match to TRBD1 (6 bases). Germline assignment: CDR1 MGHRA and CDR2 YSYEKL. V was trimmed by 0 bases and J by 10 bases, leaving 12 bases between them. The CDR3 has 13 amino acids. The CDR3 sequence: CASSQEQGFAAFF. Here the CDR3 DNA reads TGCGCCAGCAGCCAAGAACAGGGTTTTGCAGCTTTCTTT.

The rearrangement links TRBV19 to TRBJ1-3; D not certain. Germline loops: CDR1 LNHDA, CDR2 SQIVND (reference sequence). The CDR3 covers 14 residues. V lost 9 bases and J lost 0, with 12 bases in between. This CDR3 reads CASLDRISGNTIYF. CDR3 nucleotide sequence: TGTGCCAGCCTAGACCGAATCTCTGGAAACACCATATATTTT.

The rearrangement links TRBV9 to TRBJ1-1; weak D call: TRBD1 (5 bases). The CDR3 runs 14 residues. Germline CDR1 is SGDLS and CDR2 is YYNGEE. V was pared by 0 bases and J by 3 bases, with 9 bases between. The CDR3 protein is CASSVAQGDTEAFF. DNA of the CDR3: TGTGCCAGCAGCGTAGCTCAGGGAGACACTGAAGCTTTCTTT.

The CDR3 reads CASSPRDRGPNYGYTF. CDR3 coding DNA: TGTGCCAGCAGCCCCAGAGACAGGGGACCTAACTATGGCTACACCTTC. The V and J genes are TRBV14 and TRBJ1-2; TRBD1 matches at 8 bases. The trim removed 4 bases at V and 0 bases at J, leaving 7 bases unmatched. Germline CDR1 reads SGHDN; CDR2 reads FVKESK. The CDR3 contains 16 residues.

The J gene is TRBJ1-5, the V gene TRBV10-3; D not resolved. CDR1 and CDR2 from the germline V gene are ENHRY and SYGVKD. The CDR3 is made up of 13 amino acids. Trimming pared 3 bases from V and 0 bases from J, leaving 3 bases between. The CDR3 is CAISDASNQPQHF. The CDR3 nucleotides are TGTGCCATCAGTGACGCTAGCAATCAGCCCCAGCATTTT.